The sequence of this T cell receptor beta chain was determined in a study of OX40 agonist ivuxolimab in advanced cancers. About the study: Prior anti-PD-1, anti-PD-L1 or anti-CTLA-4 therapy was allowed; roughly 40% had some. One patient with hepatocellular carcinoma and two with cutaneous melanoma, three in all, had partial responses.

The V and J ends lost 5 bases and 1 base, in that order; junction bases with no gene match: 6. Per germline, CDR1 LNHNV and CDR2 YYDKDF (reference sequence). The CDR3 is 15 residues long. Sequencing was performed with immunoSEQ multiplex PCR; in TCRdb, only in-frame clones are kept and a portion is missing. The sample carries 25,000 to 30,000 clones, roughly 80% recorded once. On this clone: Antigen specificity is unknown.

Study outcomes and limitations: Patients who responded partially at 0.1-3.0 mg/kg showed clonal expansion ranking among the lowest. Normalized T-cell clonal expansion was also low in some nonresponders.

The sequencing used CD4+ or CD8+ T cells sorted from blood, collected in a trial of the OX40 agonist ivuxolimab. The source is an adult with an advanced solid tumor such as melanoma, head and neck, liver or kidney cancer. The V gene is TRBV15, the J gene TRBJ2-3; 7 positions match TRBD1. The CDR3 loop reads CATSGSGQRTDTQYF. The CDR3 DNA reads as TGTGCCACCAGCGGATCGGGACAGCGCACAGATACGCAGTATTTT.